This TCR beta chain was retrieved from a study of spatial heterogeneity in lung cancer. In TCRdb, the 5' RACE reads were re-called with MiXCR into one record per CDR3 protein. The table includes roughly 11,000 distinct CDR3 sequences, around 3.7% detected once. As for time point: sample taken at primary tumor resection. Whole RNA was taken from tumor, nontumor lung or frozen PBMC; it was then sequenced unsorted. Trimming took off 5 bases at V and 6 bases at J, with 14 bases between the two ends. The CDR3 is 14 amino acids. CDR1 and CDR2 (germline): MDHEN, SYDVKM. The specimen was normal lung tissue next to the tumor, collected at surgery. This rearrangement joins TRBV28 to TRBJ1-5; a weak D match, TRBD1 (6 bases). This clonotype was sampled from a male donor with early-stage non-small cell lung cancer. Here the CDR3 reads CASSHQTGIQPQHF. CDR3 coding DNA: TGTGCCAGCAGTCATCAAACAGGGATTCAGCCCCAGCATTTT. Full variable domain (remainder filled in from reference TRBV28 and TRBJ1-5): DVKVTQSSRYLVKRTGEKVFLECVQDMDHENMFWYRQDPGLGLRLIYFSYDVKMKEKGDIPEGYSVSREKKERFSLILESASTNQTSMYLCASSHQTGIQPQHFGDGTRLSIL.